This T cell receptor beta chain was retrieved from a study of T cells in Graves' hyperthyroidism and ophthalmopathy (dated by TCRdb to the late 2010s). About the study as a whole: Peripheral blood was collected at initial diagnosis, before any treatment. A discovery cohort of around 100 patients, 43 with Graves' ophthalmopathy and 57 with stable Graves' hyperthyroidism, was used to find distinguishing TCR V-J signatures. An independent validation cohort of fewer than 20 hyperthyroidism patients and 15 or so patients who later progressed to ophthalmopathy tested prospective prediction of ophthalmopathy. The roughly 91 discovery patients were randomly split 7:3 into training and test sets. In addition, the study compared T-cell repertoires in thyroid tissue and in blood from about 6 Graves' hyperthyroidism patients. After blood sampling, hyperthyroidism patients were treated with methimazole at a starting dose of 30 mg daily, and ophthalmopathy patients were treated with high-dose intravenous methylprednisolone. The paper describes TCR Vbeta CDR3 sequencing of 135 peripheral blood samples, made up of approximately 40 ophthalmopathy patients, roughly 72 hyperthyroidism patients and 17 progressor patients. What the study reported, not specific to this receptor: In cross-validation, a model built on a 13 V-J signature told ophthalmopathy apart from stable hyperthyroidism with under 90% sensitivity and around 81% specificity, and in testing the same model reached 80%/75%. Most expanded thyroid clonotypes (frequency above 0.001) were also detected in blood, a finding suggesting that blood repertoires may reflect thyroid immune responses. In validation, progression to ophthalmopathy was predicted by the model with around 71% sensitivity and 72% to 85% specificity, a median of around 6.5 months before onset. Sample size was not statistically predetermined, and investigators were not blinded to group allocation.

Stable Graves' hyperthyroidism was defined as no progression to ophthalmopathy during 18 months of follow-up. Hyperthyroidism patients were aged 18 to 65 years and newly diagnosed, with disease duration of less than 2 months. The study excluded patients with uncontrolled infections, other autoimmune diseases, pregnancy or lactation. Diagnoses relied on clinical symptoms, serum thyroxine and TRAb, thyroid ultrasound and orbital computed tomography. PBMCs were isolated from 8 to 10 ml of fresh peripheral blood by Ficoll-Paque density gradient centrifugation. Trizol reagent was used to extract total RNA, and RNA quality was then checked on an Agilent 2100 Bioanalyzer. The TCR beta CDR3 regions were amplified from the RNA transcripts. A first-round RT-PCR of the TCR CDR3 used the HTBI primer set with the Qiagen OneStep RT-PCR kit. Libraries were constructed in a second round of multiplex PCR, after which size selection and purification were carried out. The libraries were sequenced on an Illumina HiSeq2000 using paired-end 100 bp reads. The original pipeline was this. SOAPnuke was used to process the raw data, with reads discarded if the reads contained adapters or uncalled bases, had a mean Phred below 15, or lacked an exact constant-primer or identifier match. COPE v1.2.5 was used to merge the high-quality paired reads, and each unique nucleotide sequence was defined as a clonotype. Clonotypes were aligned to IMGT TRBV, TRBD and TRBJ reference segments using MiTCR v1.1. The analysis was restricted to V-J combinations with a frequency above 0.0001, which together covered approximately 99% of the repertoires. The TCS score was defined as the ratio of F50 (clonal expansion) to E x V (chaos), calculated using BLOSUM62-based TCRdist between CDR3 peptides within each V-J. Welch's t-statistics and random forest reduced roughly 540 V-J features to roughly 13, which were used in a naive Bayes classifier (R e1071). The public reads were quality trimmed at Q25 with fastp and then assembled into clones with MiXCR by TCRdb, keeping productive beta chains. For every CDR3 protein sequence, its rows merge into one entry that carries the most common genes and DNA. TCRdb, rather than the study authors, made the V and J calls. Counted in this sample were some 510,000 distinct CDR3 sequences; less than 25% of them appeared once. The ten largest clones add up to about 30% of the sample.

Note on this clonotype: Its antigen has not been determined. One base away there is no much larger clone; base qualities are not given.

CDR1 and CDR2, looked up from the germline V gene, are KGHSH and LQKENI. Spanning cysteine to phenylalanine, the CDR3 consists of 16 amino acids. Only CDR3 DNA is held: 48 bases, read in frame from base 1. After removal of 2 bases from V and 0 bases from J, the junction retains 5 bases not matched to a gene. Sequencing input: blood. The sequence joins TRBV18 to TRBJ2-5; TRBD1 matches 8 bases in the middle. This sequence was found in a man younger than 30 with Graves' hyperthyroidism. The DNA sequence is TGTGCCAGCTCACCATCGGGGGACAGGTACCAAGAGACCCAGTACTTC. Translated, this gives CASSPSGDRYQETQYF.